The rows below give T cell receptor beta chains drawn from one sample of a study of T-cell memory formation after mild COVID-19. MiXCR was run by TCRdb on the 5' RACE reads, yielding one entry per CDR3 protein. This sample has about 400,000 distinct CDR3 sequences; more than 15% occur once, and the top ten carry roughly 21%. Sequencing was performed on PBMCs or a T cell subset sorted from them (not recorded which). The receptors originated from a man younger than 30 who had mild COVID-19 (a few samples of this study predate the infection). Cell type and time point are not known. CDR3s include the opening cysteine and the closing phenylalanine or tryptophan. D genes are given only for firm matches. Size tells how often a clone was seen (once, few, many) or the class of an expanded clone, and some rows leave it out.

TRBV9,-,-,CASSPPPQIDTGELFF
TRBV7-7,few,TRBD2,CASSPLGLAGGLQETQYF
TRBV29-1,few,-,CSATRGSGELFF
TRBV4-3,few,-,CASSQETGRGENNEQFF
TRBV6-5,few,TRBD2,CASSTSGGVSNPLFIQYF
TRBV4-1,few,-,CASSQEPGTLGNTIYF
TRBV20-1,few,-,CSARPDSYEQYF
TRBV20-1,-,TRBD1,CSADAGTGGGRSYTF
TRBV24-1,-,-,CATSQGLRGGSRTDTQYF
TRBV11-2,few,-,CASSHTSPRNVLTF
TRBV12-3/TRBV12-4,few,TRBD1,CASSWGQGGTEAFF
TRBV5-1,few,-,CASSLEGGGYQPQHF
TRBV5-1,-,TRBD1,CASRKLYGQDYGYTF
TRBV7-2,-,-,CASSSKFRRTNTGELFF
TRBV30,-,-,CAWTRGAGELFF
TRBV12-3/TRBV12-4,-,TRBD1,CASSLTGNGHTIYF
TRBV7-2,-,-,CASSLGVVRNEQFF
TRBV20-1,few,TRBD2,CSARPTSGYRTDTQYF
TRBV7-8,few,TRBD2,CASSPEVLAGGTYNEQFF
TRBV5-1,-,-,CASRFGTANTEAFF